This TCR beta chain was recovered during a study of T cells in narcolepsy. Study findings and constraints: Autoreactive clone sequences were missing from some blood memory CD4+ repertoires.

For this clone: Its antigen is still unknown. Relative to the germline gene, one junction end is altered; a read error may explain this.

Profiling relied on immunoSEQ multiplex PCR, and the TCRdb table lists in-frame clones only, not all of them. The sample contains tens of thousands of clones, around 81% of which appear only once. From germline, CDR1 is SEHNR and CDR2 FQNEAQ (reference sequence). The CDR3 length is 14 residues. The chain uses TRBV7-9 and TRBJ2-6; D unresolved. The specimen was memory (CD45RA-) CD4+ T cells from blood. This TCR was recovered from a human donor in good health. The CDR3 DNA reads as TGTGCCAGCAGCTCACAGCTTGGGGTCAACGTCCTGACTTTC. It specifies CASSSQLGVNVLTF. The full variable domain, completed using reference TRBV7-9 and TRBJ2-6, is DTGVSQNPRHKITKRGQNVTFRCDPISEHNRLYWYRQTLGQGPEFLTYFQNEAQLEKSRLLSDRFSAERPKGSFSTLEIQRTEQGDSAMYLCASSSQLGVNVLTFGAGSRLTVL.